These 19 T cell receptor beta chains were all obtained from the same sample, sequenced in a study of cytomegalovirus exposure and HLA in healthy donors. In the PCR, 60 Vbeta and 13 Jbeta primers were used. Generated by immunoSEQ multiplex PCR, the TCRdb table keeps only in-frame clones and is missing some. The sample has over 95,000 clones; approximately 69% are singletons. The sample comprised PBMCs. Receptors were obtained from a woman aged 40 to 55 in good health and CMV-seropositive.

Worth noting for this clone: One end of the junction does not line up with germline, which may come from a read error. The genes are TRBV7-7 and TRBJ2-2; 8 bases map to TRBD1. This CDR3 is built from 14 residues. Germline CDR1 is SSHAT and CDR2 is FNYEAQ (reference sequence). CDR3 DNA sequence: TGTGCTAGCAGCGTCCCGGGACAGGCTCCCGAGCTGTTTTTT. The encoded protein is CASSVPGQAPELFF.

This chain joins TRBV11-2 and TRBJ2-1; 9 bases agree with TRBD2. Germline-derived CDR1 and CDR2 are SGHAT and FQNNGV. This CDR3 is built from 15 residues. The trim removed 1 base at V and 6 bases at J, leaving 4 bases unmatched. The CDR3 loop reads CASSLVGLAANEQFF. In DNA form, the CDR3 reads TGTGCCAGCAGCTTAGTGGGACTAGCAGCCAATGAGCAGTTCTTC.

This clone was found once. The chain is built from TRBV12-5 and TRBJ1-5, with 10 bases that match TRBD1. Germline lookup yields CDR1 LGHNT and CDR2 FRNRAP. The CDR3 is 17 amino acids. The J segment lost 2 bases and the V segment lost 6 bases, leaving 10 bases of the junction unmatched. The CDR3 loop is CASGIPAGTGGNQPQHF. The DNA of the CDR3 is TGTGCTAGTGGCATTCCCGCCGGGACAGGGGGCAATCAGCCCCAGCATTTT.

V gene TRBV5-6 combines with J gene TRBJ1-5; TRBD1 agrees at 7 bases. V was clipped by 0 bases and J by 2 bases; unmatched bases: 8. Germline CDR1 SGHDT, CDR2 YYEEEE. CDR3 length: 17 residues. CDR3 nucleotide sequence: TGTGCCAGCAGCTTGGCCGGAAGGACAGGCGGCAATCAGCCCCAGCATTTT. Encoded protein: CASSLAGRTGGNQPQHF.

This chain connects TRBV10-3 to TRBJ2-7, with TRBD2 matching 10 bases. The germline V gene has CDR1 ENHRY and CDR2 SYGVKD. V lost 3 bases to trimming and J lost 5 bases; unmatched junction nucleotides: 4. The CDR3 has 14 amino acids. For the CDR3, the DNA is TGTGCCATCAGTGAAAGCGGGAGGGCCGACGAGCAGTACTTC. This sequence encodes CAISESGRADEQYF.

There are a few counts of this clone. The rearrangement uses TRBV19 and TRBJ1-2; 8 positions agree with TRBD1. The trim removed 7 bases at V and 6 bases at J, leaving 4 bases unmatched. Germline lookup yields CDR1 LNHDA and CDR2 SQIVND (reference sequence). There are 12 residues in the CDR3. The CDR3 DNA reads TGTGCCAGTAACGACAGGGGACATGGCTACACCTTC. Protein product: CASNDRGHGYTF.

The rearrangement links TRBV7-9 to TRBJ2-7; 11 bases align to TRBD1. The germline V gene encodes CDR1 SEHNR and CDR2 FQNEAQ (reference sequence). This CDR3 spans 15 amino acids. V dropped 0 bases and J dropped 6; count of bases not matched to a gene: 4. The CDR3 coding sequence is TGTGCCAGCAGCTTAGCCGGGACAGGGGGGATCGAGCAGTACTTC. This gives the protein CASSLAGTGGIEQYF.

The gene calls are TRBV7-2 and TRBJ1-5, with unresolved D. Germline CDR1 is SGHTA and CDR2 is FQGNSA. The CDR3 is 16 residues long. Trimming removed 0 bases from V and 3 bases from J, with 12 bases in between. CDR3: CASSLAVGQSNQPQHF. CDR3 bases: TGTGCCAGCAGCTTAGCGGTTGGGCAGTCCAATCAGCCCCAGCATTTT.

V gene TRBV6-6 combines with J gene TRBJ2-2; TRBD1 might be the D (5 bases). The V gene's germline CDR1 is MNHNY and CDR2 SVGAGI (reference sequence). The CDR3 loop spans 13 amino acids. V lost 3 bases and J 8 bases, leaving 10 bases between the germline ends. The CDR3 loop is CASSYGRQGELFF. As DNA, the CDR3 is TGTGCCAGCAGTTATGGTCGACAGGGGGAGCTGTTTTTT.

The chain uses TRBV6-1 and TRBJ1-4, with D tentatively TRBD1 (5 bases). V lost 4 bases and J 4 bases, leaving 10 bases between the germline ends. CDR3 length: 14 residues. CDR1 is MNHNS and CDR2 is SASEGT in the germline V gene. CDR3 protein: CASSARAINEKLFF. In nucleotides, the CDR3 is TGTGCCAGCAGTGCCAGGGCCATTAATGAAAAACTGTTTTTT.

The chain links TRBV4-2 to TRBJ1-1; 7 nucleotides line up with TRBD1. The CDR3 runs to 15 residues. Germline CDR1 is LGHNA and CDR2 is YNFKEQ. Trimming removed 2 bases from V and 3 bases from J; junction bases left unmatched: 6. The DNA of the CDR3 is TGTGCCAGCAGCCAAAACAGGGGCGGGGACACTGAAGCTTTCTTT. Its translation is CASSQNRGGDTEAFF.

The chain links TRBV5-1 to TRBJ2-1; a weak D match, TRBD2 (7 bases). Trimming took 6 bases from V and 3 from J, leaving 19 bases between them. This CDR3 is built from 16 residues. Germline V gene sequence: CDR1 SGHRS, CDR2 YFSETQ. The DNA for the CDR3 is TGCGCCAGCACCTCAGCGGGGAGAGGGGGCTACAATGAGCAGTTCTTC. Residues: CASTSAGRGGYNEQFF.

V is TRBV18 and J is TRBJ1-3; a weak D match, TRBD1 (5 bases). CDR1 is KGHSH, CDR2 LQKENI, per germline. CDR3 length: 14 residues. The V and J ends lost 3 bases and 1 base respectively, with 7 bases between them. DNA of the CDR3: TGTGCCAGCTCACCCGACAGATCTGGAAACACCATATATTTT. Protein: CASSPDRSGNTIYF.

This rearrangement joins TRBV18 to TRBJ1-4, with a weak D call TRBD1 (6 bases). The germline gives CDR1 KGHSH, CDR2 LQKENI. The CDR3 totals 14 residues. Trimming cost V 3 bases and J 8 bases, with 13 bases left between them. CDR3 loop: CASSPQGLKEKLFF. CDR3 nucleotides: TGTGCCAGCTCACCGCAGGGGCTGAAGGAAAAACTGTTTTTT.

CDR3 DNA: TGTGCCAGCAGCATTACCCTCAGGGTAGGCGAGCAGTACTTC. Protein product: CASSITLRVGEQYF. The genes are TRBV6-1 and TRBJ2-7; D possibly corresponds to TRBD1 (5 bases). CDR1 and CDR2 (germline): MNHNS, SASEGT. Trimming left V 6 bases short and J 6 bases short, with 18 bases between. The CDR3 totals 14 residues.

CDR3 DNA sequence: TGTGCCAGCAGTTTTAGGGGGCGGACCGAGCAGTACTTC. Protein sequence: CASSFRGRTEQYF. The J gene is TRBJ2-7, the V gene TRBV27; 7 positions agree with TRBD1. The germline V gene has CDR1 MNHEY and CDR2 SMNVEV (reference sequence). The CDR3 is 13 amino acids. The trim removed 3 bases at V and 6 bases at J, leaving 5 bases unmatched.

The J gene is TRBJ1-1, the V gene TRBV2, with 7 bases aligning to TRBD1. After removal of 2 bases from V and 5 bases from J, the junction contained 5 bases not matched to a gene. The CDR3 has 14 amino acids. CDR1 is SNHLY and CDR2 is FYNNEI in the germline V gene. CDR3 bases: TGTGCCAGCAGTGAAACCAGGGGGAAAACTGAAGCTTTCTTT. Translated: CASSETRGKTEAFF. The full variable domain, with the rest looked up from reference TRBV2 and TRBJ1-1, is EPEVTQTPSHQVTQMGQEVILRCVPISNHLYFYWYRQILGQKVEFLVSFYNNEISEKSEIFDDQFSVERPDGSNFTLKIRSTKLEDSAMYFCASSETRGKTEAFFGQGTRLTVV.

CDR3 in DNA: TGTGCCAGCAGCGAAAGACAGGGATATAGGGTTGCACCCCTCCACTTT. Translating it yields CASSERQGYRVAPLHF. This rearrangement joins TRBV6-1 to TRBJ1-6, with 7 positions matching TRBD1. The CDR3 is made up of 16 amino acids. Germline V gene data show CDR1 as MNHNS and CDR2 as SASEGT. J gave up 11 bases and V 6 bases, and 16 bases lay outside the gene matches.

The genes are TRBV27 and TRBJ1-4; D not resolved. This CDR3 is built from 16 residues. Germline CDR1 is MNHEY and CDR2 is SMNVEV (reference sequence). The ends were cut back, 7 bases at V and 4 bases at J, with 19 bases in the middle. For the CDR3, the DNA is TGTGCCAGCAAAACGTCCGAGCGGGGATTTAATGAAAAACTGTTTTTT. It is translated as CASKTSERGFNEKLFF.